Shown below are 29 T cell receptor beta chains from a single sample sequenced in a study of PD-L1 blockade in urothelial cancer (dated by TCRdb to 2016 to 2017). Library preparation employed the immunoSEQ multiplex PCR assay. TCRdb obtained this table from immuneACCESS and retained in-frame rearrangements with V and J assigned. These tables miss some clones; where compared with another copy, unresolved V genes account for less than half of the shortfall, and the remainder is unexplained. Here the sample has approximately 50,000 clones; roughly 87% occur a single time. Around 8% of the sample rests with the top ten. This material consisted of PBMCs, taken around atezolizumab (anti-PD-L1) treatment. The receptors shown here come from a man between 60 and 70 years old with urothelial cancer.

The V and J genes are TRBV5-1 and TRBJ2-7; 7 positions agree with TRBD2. The CDR3 runs 16 residues. Germline CDR1 reads SGHRS; CDR2 reads YFSETQ. The trim removed 1 base at V and 3 bases at J, leaving 10 bases unmatched. CDR3 sequence: CASSLLGGGLDYEQYF. The CDR3 DNA sequence: TGCGCCAGCAGCTTGTTGGGGGGGGGTTTAGACTACGAGCAGTACTTC.

This sequence joins TRBV5-1 and TRBJ2-6; perhaps TRBD1 as D (6 bases). CDR3 length equals 17 residues. Per the germline V gene, CDR1 is SGHRS and CDR2 is YFSETQ. V was trimmed by 4 bases and J by 0 bases, leaving 14 bases between them. The CDR3 DNA reads TGCGCCAGCAGCACAGACAGGCCCAGCTCTGGGGCCAACGTCCTGACTTTC. The encoded protein is CASSTDRPSSGANVLTF. The whole variable domain, filled in from reference TRBV5-1 and TRBJ2-6, reads KAGVTQTPRYLIKTRGQQVTLSCSPISGHRSVSWYQQTPGQGLQFLFEYFSETQRNKGNFPGRFSGRQFSNSRSEMNVSTLELGDSALYLCASSTDRPSSGANVLTFGAGSRLTVL.

The chain employs TRBV30 and TRBJ2-5; D possibly corresponds to TRBD2 (6 bases). V was shortened by 6 bases and J by 7 bases, with 18 bases between the two germline ends. The CDR3 runs 13 residues. CDR1 GTSNPN and CDR2 SVGIG come from the germline V gene (reference sequence). The CDR3 region has the DNA TGTGCCTGTCAGGCGGGGTACCCGGGGACCCAGTACTTC. Protein sequence: CACQAGYPGTQYF.

The chain combines TRBV9 with TRBJ2-1; 9 bases are a match to TRBD1. CDR3 length: 15 amino acids. The J segment lost 4 bases and the V segment lost 3 bases, leaving 5 bases of the junction unmatched. Germline values: CDR1 SGDLS, CDR2 YYNGEE. CDR3 DNA: TGTGCCAGCAGCGCTGGACAGGGGCCTTACAATGAGCAGTTCTTC. Translated, it gives CASSAGQGPYNEQFF.

The chain joins TRBV11-1 to TRBJ2-4; maybe TRBD2 (6 bases). With 5 bases removed from V and 0 bases from J, the gap between germline ends came to 14 bases. The germline gives CDR1 SGHAT, CDR2 FQDESV (reference sequence). The CDR3 is 16 amino acids. The DNA for the CDR3 is TGTGCCAGCAGCCCCGACGGGGGACTAGCCAAAAACATTCAGTACTTC. Translation gives CASSPDGGLAKNIQYF.

The V gene is TRBV5-4, the J gene TRBJ1-5; maybe TRBD1 (6 bases). CDR1 is SGHNT, CDR2 YYREEE, per germline (reference sequence). The V end lost 0 bases, the J end lost 1 base, and 11 bases lay between the germline ends. The CDR3 is 16 amino acids. DNA for the CDR3: TGTGCCAGCAGCTTGGATGGGGGCAGCAGCAATCAGCCCCAGCATTTT. This translates into CASSLDGGSSNQPQHF.

V usage is TRBV19 and J usage is TRBJ1-2; D is perhaps TRBD1 (5 bases). V was pared by 7 bases and J by 3 bases, with 18 bases between. The CDR3 length is 15 residues. Looked up from germline, CDR1 is LNHDA and CDR2 is SQIVND (reference sequence). CDR3 sequence reads: CASTRGRREYYGYTF. The CDR3 nucleotides are TGTGCCAGTACGAGGGGACGGAGGGAGTACTATGGCTACACCTTC.

The count of this clone is one. The V call is TRBV7-9, the J call TRBJ1-2; D is ambiguous. Per germline, CDR1 SEHNR and CDR2 FQNEAQ (reference sequence). The germline V and J ends were trimmed by 3 bases and 4 bases, with 15 bases remaining between them. The CDR3 is made up of 15 amino acids. The CDR3, as DNA: TGTGCCAGCAGCTTGGGTTCGCGGGCCAGCTATGGCTACACCTTC. Translation: CASSLGSRASYGYTF.

This rearrangement joins TRBV5-1 to TRBJ1-6, with a weak D call TRBD1 (5 bases). The V gene's germline CDR1 is SGHRS and CDR2 YFSETQ. The CDR3 totals 16 residues. Trimming removed 0 bases at V and 7 bases at J, with 14 bases between. The CDR3 region is CASSLEDPRQNSPLHF. In DNA, the CDR3 is TGCGCCAGCAGCTTGGAGGACCCACGACAGAATTCACCCCTCCACTTT.

This clone was picked up one time. This rearrangement joins TRBV4-3 to TRBJ1-2, with a weak D call TRBD1 (5 bases). The V gene lost 0 bases and the J gene lost 2 bases, with 16 bases spanning the gap. The CDR3 covers 17 residues. Germline V gene lookup returns CDR1 LGHNA and CDR2 YSLEER. CDR3 residues: CASSQDAPGSVNYGYTF. The CDR3 DNA follows: TGCGCCAGCAGCCAAGATGCTCCAGGGTCGGTGAACTATGGCTACACCTTC.

In this sample, this clone turned up once. CDR3 in amino acids: CASSPPQGGAFF. CDR3 DNA sequence: TGTGCCAGCTCACCACCCCAGGGTGGAGCTTTCTTT. This chain links TRBV18 with TRBJ1-1, with D possibly being TRBD1 (5 bases). Germline CDR1 is KGHSH and CDR2 is LQKENI. The V and J ends lost 0 bases and 10 bases respectively, with 9 bases between them. The CDR3 is made up of 12 amino acids.

The chain joins TRBV10-1 to TRBJ2-1; D gene uncertain. CDR1 and CDR2 (germline): WNHNN, SYGVQD (reference sequence). This CDR3 is 13 amino acids long. V dropped 3 bases and J dropped 14 bases, with 17 bases sitting between them. The CDR3, as DNA: TGCGCCAGCAGTGACACCGTATTCACCGAGAAGTTCTTC. It specifies CASSDTVFTEKFF.

This clone was detected a few times. The chain combines TRBV19 with TRBJ1-5; 9 positions match TRBD1. V dropped 2 bases and J dropped 3; count of bases not matched to a gene: 11. This CDR3 has 18 residues. Germline V lookup: CDR1 LNHDA, CDR2 SQIVND (reference sequence). The DNA for the CDR3 is TGTGCCAGTAGTATAACCCCGGGACAGGGAAATCTCAATCAGCCCCAGCATTTT. It yields the protein CASSITPGQGNLNQPQHF.

The table lists this clone with a few counts. The rearrangement joins TRBV7-2 to TRBJ2-7; 7 bases map to TRBD2. In germline, CDR1 is SGHTA, CDR2 FQGNSA. Trimming at V came to 7 bases and at J to 5 bases, leaving 14 bases not matched to a gene. This CDR3 region has 15 residues. CDR3 in DNA: TGTGCCAGCAACCCGCGTCACGGAGGGACTAACGAGCAGTACTTC. Protein sequence: CASNPRHGGTNEQYF. The full variable domain, rest sourced from reference TRBV7-2 and TRBJ2-7, is GAGVSQSPSNKVTEKGKDVELRCDPISGHTALYWYRQSLGQGLEFLIYFQGNSAPDKSGLPSDRFSAERTGGSVSTLTIQRTQQEDSAVYLCASNPRHGGTNEQYFGPGTRLTVT.

The V call is TRBV30, the J call TRBJ1-1, with D possibly TRBD1 on 5 matching bases. This CDR3 has 15 residues. Germline assignment: CDR1 GTSNPN and CDR2 SVGIG (reference sequence). V lost 0 bases, J lost 1 base, and 12 bases lay in between. For the CDR3, the DNA is TGTGCCTGGAGTGTACTAAGGGGCGAGAACACTGAAGCTTTCTTT. Protein: CAWSVLRGENTEAFF.

V gene TRBV2 combines with J gene TRBJ1-6; D is undetermined. CDR1 SNHLY and CDR2 FYNNEI come from the germline V gene. The germline V and J ends were trimmed by 7 bases and 8 bases, with 15 bases remaining between them. The CDR3 consists of 14 residues. The CDR3 DNA follows: TGTGCCAGCATCGAGGGTCGAATGGATTCACCCCTCCACTTT. This sequence encodes CASIEGRMDSPLHF. Looking up the rest from reference TRBV2 and TRBJ1-6 gives the full variable domain: EPEVTQTPSHQVTQMGQEVILRCVPISNHLYFYWYRQILGQKVEFLVSFYNNEISEKSEIFDDQFSVERPDGSNFTLKIRSTKLEDSAMYFCASIEGRMDSPLHFGNGTRLTVT.

The chain employs TRBV23-1 and TRBJ1-4; no clear D gene. TRBV23-1 is an ORF; its function is uncertain. V was pared by 7 bases and J by 7 bases, with 22 bases between. This CDR3 region has 16 residues. The DNA for the CDR3 is TGCGCCAGCACCTCGAGGTCCGGGGTCCATGGTGAAAAACTGTTTTTT. Encoded protein: CASTSRSGVHGEKLFF.

The chain couples TRBV2 to TRBJ1-5; tentative D call: TRBD1 (6 bases). Trimming removed 3 bases from V and 0 bases from J, with 9 bases in between. Per germline, CDR1 SNHLY and CDR2 FYNNEI. This CDR3 comprises 15 residues. The CDR3: CASSDSGVSNQPQHF. CDR3 bases: TGTGCCAGCAGTGACTCAGGGGTTAGCAATCAGCCCCAGCATTTT.

The rearrangement uses TRBV5-1 and TRBJ2-5, with TRBD1 identical over 9 bases. Losses at the gene ends were 4 bases for V and 4 bases for J; bases not matched to a gene: 8. CDR1 and CDR2 (germline): SGHRS, YFSETQ. CDR3 length equals 15 residues. The CDR3 spells CASSTNSGQGETQYF. CDR3 nucleotide sequence: TGCGCCAGCAGCACTAATTCGGGACAGGGAGAGACCCAGTACTTC.

The V call is TRBV7-9, the J call TRBJ2-3; D not resolved. With 4 bases removed from V and 1 base from J, the gap between germline ends came to 9 bases. CDR1 and CDR2 (germline): SEHNR, FQNEAQ (reference sequence). This CDR3 comprises 14 residues. This chain's CDR3 is CASSSYAGTDTQYF. Written as DNA, the CDR3 is TGTGCCAGCAGCTCCTACGCGGGCACAGATACGCAGTATTTT.

This clone was counted once. The chain recombines TRBV28 with TRBJ1-3, with D perhaps TRBD1 (5 bases). The CDR3 totals 14 residues. Germline V lookup: CDR1 MDHEN, CDR2 SYDVKM. Trimming removed 6 bases at V and 2 bases at J, with 11 bases between. For the CDR3, the DNA is TGTGCCAGCAGGCAAGACAGTGCTGGAAACACCATATATTTT. Its protein product is CASRQDSAGNTIYF.

The CDR3 reads CASSVGGSGQETQYF. The CDR3 DNA reads as TGCGCCAGCAGTGTTGGGGGTAGCGGGCAAGAGACCCAGTACTTC. The V and J genes are TRBV10-1 and TRBJ2-5; the match to TRBD2 covers 7 bases. Germline values: CDR1 WNHNN, CDR2 SYGVQD (reference sequence). Trimming at V came to 4 bases and at J to 2 bases, leaving 7 bases not matched to a gene. The CDR3 loop spans 15 amino acids.

This rearrangement joins TRBV6-4 to TRBJ2-3, with 8 bases fitting TRBD2. J gave up 4 bases and V 6 bases, and 6 bases lay outside the gene matches. Germline V gene lookup returns CDR1 MRHNA and CDR2 SNTAGT. CDR3 length: 14 residues. CDR3 nucleotide sequence: TGTGCCAGCAGACGGGGGGGCGACGCAGATACGCAGTATTTT. Protein: CASRRGGDADTQYF.

In DNA form, the CDR3 reads TGTGCCAGCAGCAGTCGGGGGGGGGCGGTGAGTAGCGAGCAGTACTTC. It encodes CASSSRGGAVSSEQYF. The V gene is TRBV7-2, the J gene TRBJ2-7; TRBD2 aligns across 8 bases. V shed 5 bases, J shed 6 bases, and the junction held 15 bases outside the gene matches. Germline V gene lookup returns CDR1 SGHTA and CDR2 FQGNSA. The CDR3 is 16 amino acids.

This clone was detected only a few times. The chain carries TRBV30 and TRBJ1-1, with 7 bases aligning to TRBD1. CDR1 and CDR2 (germline): GTSNPN, SVGIG (reference sequence). The J segment lost 4 bases and the V segment lost 3 bases, leaving 5 bases of the junction unmatched. The CDR3 totals 13 residues. Here the CDR3 reads CAWRSTGLTEAFF. Written as DNA, the CDR3 is TGTGCCTGGAGATCGACAGGGCTCACTGAAGCTTTCTTT. Supplemented by reference TRBV30 and TRBJ1-1, the full variable domain reads SQTIHQWPATLVQPVGSPLSLECTVEGTSNPNLYWYRQAAGRGLQLLFYSVGIGQISSEVPQNLSASRPQDRQFILSSKKLLLSDSGFYLCAWRSTGLTEAFFGQGTRLTVV.

The gene calls are TRBV11-3 and TRBJ2-3; 7 bases are a match to TRBD2. The CDR3 totals 15 residues. CDR1 is SGHNT and CDR2 is YENEEA in the germline V gene. Losses at the gene ends were 3 bases for V and 2 bases for J; bases not matched to a gene: 5. The CDR3 region is CASSFRRGSTDTQYF. In DNA, the CDR3 is TGTGCCAGCAGCTTCCGGCGGGGGTCCACAGATACGCAGTATTTT.

V usage is TRBV18 and J usage is TRBJ2-1; D is undetermined. The CDR3 runs to 13 residues. V was cut by 3 bases and J by 4 bases, with 7 bases left in between. Germline V gene sequence: CDR1 KGHSH, CDR2 LQKENI. In nucleotides, the CDR3 is TGTGCCAGCTCACCGACGGAGTACAATGAGCAGTTCTTC. Its translation is CASSPTEYNEQFF.

The rearrangement joins TRBV19 to TRBJ2-6; TRBD2 is a possible D gene (6 bases). From germline, CDR1 is LNHDA and CDR2 SQIVND (reference sequence). This CDR3 is 15 amino acids long. The ends were cut back, 5 bases at V and 0 bases at J, with 8 bases in the middle. CDR3 sequence reads: CASSSGVSGANVLTF. CDR3 bases: TGTGCCAGTAGTTCGGGAGTCTCTGGGGCCAACGTCCTGACTTTC.

The J gene is TRBJ1-4, the V gene TRBV21-1. TRBV21-1 is marked as a pseudogene. CDR3 length equals 13 residues. CDR3 nucleotide sequence: TGTGCCAGCAGACGGCAGGGAGGCGAAAAACTGTTTTTT. Protein: CASRRQGGEKLFF.